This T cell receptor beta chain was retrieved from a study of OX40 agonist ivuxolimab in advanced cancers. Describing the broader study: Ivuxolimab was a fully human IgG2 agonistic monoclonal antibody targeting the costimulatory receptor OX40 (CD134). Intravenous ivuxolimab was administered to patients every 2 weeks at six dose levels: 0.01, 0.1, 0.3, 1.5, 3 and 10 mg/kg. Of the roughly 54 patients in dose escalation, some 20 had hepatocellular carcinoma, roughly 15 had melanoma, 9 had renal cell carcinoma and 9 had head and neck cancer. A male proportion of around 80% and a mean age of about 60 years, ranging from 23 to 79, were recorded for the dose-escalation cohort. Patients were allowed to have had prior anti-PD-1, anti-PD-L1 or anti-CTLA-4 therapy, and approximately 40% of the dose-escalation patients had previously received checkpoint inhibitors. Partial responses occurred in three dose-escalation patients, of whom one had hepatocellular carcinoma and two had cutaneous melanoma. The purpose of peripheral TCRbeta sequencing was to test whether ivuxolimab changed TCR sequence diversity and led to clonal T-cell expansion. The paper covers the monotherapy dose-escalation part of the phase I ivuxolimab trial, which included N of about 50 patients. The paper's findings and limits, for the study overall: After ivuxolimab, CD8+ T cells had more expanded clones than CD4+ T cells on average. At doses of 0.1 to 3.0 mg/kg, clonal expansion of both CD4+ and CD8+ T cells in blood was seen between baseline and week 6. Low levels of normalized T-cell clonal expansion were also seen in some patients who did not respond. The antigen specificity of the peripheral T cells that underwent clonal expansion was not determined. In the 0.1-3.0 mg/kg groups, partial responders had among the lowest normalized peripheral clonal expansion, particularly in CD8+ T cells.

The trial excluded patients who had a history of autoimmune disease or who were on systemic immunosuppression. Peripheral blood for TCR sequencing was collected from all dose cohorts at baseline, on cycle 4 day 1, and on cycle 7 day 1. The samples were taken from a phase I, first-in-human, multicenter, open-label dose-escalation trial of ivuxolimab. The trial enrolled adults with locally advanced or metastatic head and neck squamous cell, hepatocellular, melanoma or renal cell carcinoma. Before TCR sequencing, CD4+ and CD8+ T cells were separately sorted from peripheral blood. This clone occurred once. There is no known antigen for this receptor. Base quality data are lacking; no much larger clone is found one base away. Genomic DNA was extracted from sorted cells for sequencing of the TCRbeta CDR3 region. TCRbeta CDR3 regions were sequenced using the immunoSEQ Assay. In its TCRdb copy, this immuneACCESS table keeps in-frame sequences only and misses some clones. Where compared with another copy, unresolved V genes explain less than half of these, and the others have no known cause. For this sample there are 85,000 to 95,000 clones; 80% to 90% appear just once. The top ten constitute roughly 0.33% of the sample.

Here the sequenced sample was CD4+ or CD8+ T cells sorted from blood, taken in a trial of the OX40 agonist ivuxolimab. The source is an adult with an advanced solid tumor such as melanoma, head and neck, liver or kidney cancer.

In nucleotides, the sequence is TGTGCCAGCAGCTTTTTTTCCGGAAACACCATATATTTT. Its protein product is CASSFFSGNTIYF. This sequence uses TRBV5-6 and TRBJ1-3; no D gene is confidently identified. There are 13 amino acids in the CDR3, from cysteine to phenylalanine inclusive. CDR3 DNA is the only sequence kept; it has 39 bases, read in frame from the first base. The germline V gene provides CDR1 SGHDT and CDR2 YYEEEE. V is reduced by 2 bases and J by 4 bases, leaving a spacing of 7 bases between them.